The 6 T cell receptor beta chains given below trace back to one sample, sequenced in a study of monozygotic twins with inflammatory bowel disease. TCRdb re-called the 5' RACE reads and catalogs CDR3 proteins one per entry, DNA excluded. The specimen's table records around 99,000 distinct CDR3 sequences. Specimen: blood. The receptors come from a human donor with ulcerative colitis or Crohn's disease, or a healthy co-twin of an affected twin (not recorded which).

V is TRBV20-1 and J is TRBJ2-5; checking the TCRdb D call of TRBD2 is not possible without DNA. CDR1 DFQATT and CDR2 SNEGSKA come from the germline V gene (reference sequence). This CDR3 comprises 15 residues. The CDR3 loop is CSAGGLAILGETQYF.

V and J are TRBV20-1 and TRBJ2-2; checking the TCRdb D call of TRBD2 is not possible without DNA. This CDR3 is 15 amino acids long. CDR1 and CDR2 from the germline V gene are DFQATT and SNEGSKA (reference sequence). CDR3 residues: CSASGLAGRDGELFF.

V is TRBV12-3 or TRBV12-4 and J is TRBJ1-4. This CDR3 contains 15 residues. The CDR3 protein is CASSLHTPRNEKLFF.

The rearrangement joins TRBV7-8 to TRBJ2-1; TCRdb calls TRBD1, which cannot be checked without DNA. Germline V gene sequence: CDR1 SGHVS, CDR2 FQNEAQ. The CDR3 totals 16 residues. CDR3 sequence: CASSLTGGASYNEQFF.

V usage is TRBV20-1 and J usage is TRBJ2-5. CDR3 length: 13 residues. Germline CDR1 reads DFQATT; CDR2 reads SNEGSKA (reference sequence). Here the CDR3 reads CSASERIGETQYF.

The gene calls are TRBV10-3 and TRBJ2-1; TCRdb designates TRBD1, a call that cannot be tested without DNA. Germline loops: CDR1 ENHRY, CDR2 SYGVKD. The CDR3 spans 15 residues. This chain's CDR3 is CAISESAQGRGEQFF.